These T cell receptor beta chains were read from a single sample in a study of cytomegalovirus exposure and HLA in healthy donors. Here immunoSEQ multiplex PCR was the method, and the copy in TCRdb shows in-frame clones only, minus some. In all, the sample yields about 58,000 clones. The specimen sequenced was PBMCs. All receptors derive from a woman between 18 and 29 years old in good health and CMV-seronegative. The CDR3 runs from the conserved cysteine through the conserved F or W. The D gene is left open where the match is weak.

>TRBJ2-5|TRBV5-1|TRBD2
TGCGCCAGCAGCTTAGGACTAGCCGCCGGTAATGCCCAAGAGACCCAGTACTTC
CASSLGLAAGNAQETQYF
>TRBJ1-1|TRBV6-5|NA
TGTGCCAGCAGCCTGATCCCCGGGAACACTGAAGCTTTCTTT
CASSLIPGNTEAFF
>TRBJ1-5|TRBV27|TRBD1
TGTGCCAGCAGTTTGGTGGGGACAGGGGACAATCAGCCCCAGCATTTT
CASSLVGTGDNQPQHF
>TRBJ2-5|TRBV7-2|NA
TGTGCCAGCAGCCAACAGCTACGGTACCAAGAGACCCAGTACTTC
CASSQQLRYQETQYF
>TRBJ1-2|TRBV4-2|NA
TGTGCCAGCAGCCCCGCAGGGGCGGATGGCTACACCTTC
CASSPAGADGYTF
>TRBJ2-1|TRBV10-1|NA
TGCGCCAGCAGTTCTTCCGTCTTC
CASSSSVF
>TRBJ1-1|TRBV6-5|NA
TGTGCCAGCAAGAGAGGACTCTGGGGGAACACTGAAGCTTTCTTT
CASKRGLWGNTEAFF
>TRBJ1-2|TRBV6-5|TRBD1
TGTGCCAGCAGTTCCCCGAAGGCCAGGGGGCTCGGCTACACCTTC
CASSSPKARGLGYTF
>TRBJ1-1|TRBV15|NA
TGTGCCACCAGCTTACATAGACAGAACACTGAAGATTTCTTT
CATSLHRQNTEDFF
>TRBJ1-1|TRBV30|NA
TGTGCCTGGGTCAGACAGGTGAACACTGAAGCTTTCTTT
CAWVRQVNTEAFF
>TRBJ1-2|TRBV13|NA
TGTGCCAGCAGCTTAGGCATGCTCGGAGCCTATGGCTACACCTTC
CASSLGMLGAYGYTF
>TRBJ1-1|TRBV5-1|NA
TGCGCCAGCAGCCCACGACAGCCGCTTGAAGCTTTCTTT
CASSPRQPLEAFF
>TRBJ1-5|TRBV5-8|TRBD1
TGTGCCAGCAGCTGGGGTGACAGGGGGGCTCAGCCCCAGCATTTT
CASSWGDRGAQPQHF
>TRBJ1-2|TRBV18|NA
TGTGCCAGCTCACCACCGACGGTACGGGATGGCTACACCTTC
CASSPPTVRDGYTF
>TRBJ2-1|TRBV4-1|NA
TGCGCCAGCAGCCAATCGTTGGGGGGGCGCGGACTTTACAATGAGCAGTTCTTC
CASSQSLGGRGLYNEQFF
>TRBJ1-6|TRBV6-5|NA
TGTGCCAGCGGTCAGAATTCACCCCTCCACTTT
CASGQNSPLHF
>TRBJ2-2|TRBV29-1|TRBD2
TGCAGCGTTGCGGGGGGTCCTAGGGGTGACACCGGGGAGCTGTTTTTT
CSVAGGPRGDTGELFF
>TRBJ2-1|TRBV4-1|TRBD2
TGCGCCAGCAGCCGTTCGACTAGCGGGACGTACAATGAGCAGTTCTTC
CASSRSTSGTYNEQFF
>TRBJ2-1|TRBV7-9|NA
TGTGCCAGCAGCTTCAGTCAGAACAATGAGCAGTTCTTC
CASSFSQNNEQFF
>TRBJ2-7|TRBV7-6|NA
TGTGCCAGCAGCTTTAATACAGGCGGCGAGCAGTACTTC
CASSFNTGGEQYF
>TRBJ2-1|TRBV6-5|NA
TGTGCCAGCAGCCGGGTTACAACCTACAATGAGCAGTTCTTC
CASSRVTTYNEQFF
>TRBJ2-7|TRBV14|TRBD2
TGTGCCAGCAGCCGAGGACTAGCGGAAAGGTACGAGCAGTACTTC
CASSRGLAERYEQYF
>TRBJ2-7|TRBV7-6|TRBD2
TGTGCCAGCACCCCCCGGGCGGGGGGAGCCTACGAGCAGTACTTC
CASTPRAGGAYEQYF
>TRBJ2-5|TRBV6-6|NA
TGTGCCACAAAGGTAGAGGATAAGGAGACCCAGTACTTC
CATKVEDKETQYF